This T cell receptor beta chain came from a study of cytomegalovirus exposure and HLA in healthy donors. Of note for this clone: As yet, its antigen is unknown.

Study-wide findings and caveats: Immune exposure information comprised only CMV serostatus.

The study ran its PCR with 60 Vbeta and 13 Jbeta primers. Some clones are missing from TCRdb's copy, which holds only in-frame ones; the method was immunoSEQ multiplex PCR. The sample lists 90,000 or so clones; roughly four fifths were seen once. This cohort consisted of healthy bone marrow donors. This CDR3 is built from 18 residues. CDR1 is SGHTS, CDR2 YDEGEE, per germline. J was trimmed by 5 bases and V by 3 bases; bases with no gene match: 14. This receptor was taken from a man aged 25 to 45 in good health and CMV-seropositive. Material for sequencing was PBMCs. The rearrangement links TRBV5-8 to TRBJ2-5, with TRBD2 identical over 12 bases. CDR3 in amino acids: CASSSGQGLAGIPETQYF. The CDR3 DNA reads TGTGCCAGCAGCTCAGGTCAAGGACTAGCGGGAATCCCGGAGACCCAGTACTTC. The complete variable domain, with remaining parts taken from reference TRBV5-8 and TRBJ2-5, reads EAGVTQSPTHLIKTRGQQATLRCSPISGHTSVYWYQQALGLGLQFLLWYDEGEERNRGNFPPRFSGRQFPNYSSELNVNALELEDSALYLCASSSGQGLAGIPETQYFGPGTRLLVL.